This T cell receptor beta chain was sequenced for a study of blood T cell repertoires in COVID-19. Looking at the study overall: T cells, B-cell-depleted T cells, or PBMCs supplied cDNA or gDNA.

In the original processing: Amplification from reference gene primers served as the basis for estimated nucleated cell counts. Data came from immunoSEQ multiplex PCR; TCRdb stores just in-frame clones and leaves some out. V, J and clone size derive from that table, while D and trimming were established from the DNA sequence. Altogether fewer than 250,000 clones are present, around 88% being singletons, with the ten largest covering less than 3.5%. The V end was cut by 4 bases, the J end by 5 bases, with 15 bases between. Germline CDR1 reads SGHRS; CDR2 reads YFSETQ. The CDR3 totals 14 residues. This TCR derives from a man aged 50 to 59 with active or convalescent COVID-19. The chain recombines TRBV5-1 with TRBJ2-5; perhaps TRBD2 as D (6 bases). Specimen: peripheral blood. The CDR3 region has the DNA TGCGCCAGCAGCCCTTGGACGGCGGGGGAGACCCAGTACTTC. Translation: CASSPWTAGETQYF.